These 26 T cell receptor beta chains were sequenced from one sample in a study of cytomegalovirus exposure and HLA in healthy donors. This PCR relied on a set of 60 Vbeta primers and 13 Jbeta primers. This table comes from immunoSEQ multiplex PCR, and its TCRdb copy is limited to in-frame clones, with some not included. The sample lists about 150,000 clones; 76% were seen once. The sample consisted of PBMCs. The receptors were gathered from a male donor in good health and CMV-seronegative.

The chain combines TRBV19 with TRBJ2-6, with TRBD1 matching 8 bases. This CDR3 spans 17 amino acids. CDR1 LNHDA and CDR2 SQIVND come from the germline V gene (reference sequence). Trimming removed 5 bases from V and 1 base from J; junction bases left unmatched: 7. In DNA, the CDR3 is TGTGCCAGTAGTGTCCGGACAGGGATATCTGGGGCCAACGTCCTGACTTTC. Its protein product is CASSVRTGISGANVLTF.

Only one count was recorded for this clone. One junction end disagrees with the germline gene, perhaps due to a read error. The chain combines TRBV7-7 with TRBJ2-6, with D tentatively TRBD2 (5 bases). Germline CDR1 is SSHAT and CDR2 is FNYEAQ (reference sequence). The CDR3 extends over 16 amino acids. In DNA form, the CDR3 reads TGTGCTAGCAGCGCCGGACTGAGCTCTGGGGCCAACGTCCTGACTTTC. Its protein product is CASSAGLSSGANVLTF.

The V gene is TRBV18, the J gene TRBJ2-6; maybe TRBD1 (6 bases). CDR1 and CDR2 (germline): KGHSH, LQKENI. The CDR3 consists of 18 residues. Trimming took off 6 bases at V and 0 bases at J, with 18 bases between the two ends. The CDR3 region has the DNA TGTGCCAGCTCCATGTTCGCAGGGGCATTCTCTGGGGCCAACGTCCTGACTTTC. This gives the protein CASSMFAGAFSGANVLTF. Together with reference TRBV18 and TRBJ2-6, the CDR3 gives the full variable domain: NAGVMQNPRHLVRRRGQEARLRCSPMKGHSHVYWYRQLPEEGLKFMVYLQKENIIDESGMPKERFSAEFPKEGPSILRIQQVVRGDSAAYFCASSMFAGAFSGANVLTFGAGSRLTVL.

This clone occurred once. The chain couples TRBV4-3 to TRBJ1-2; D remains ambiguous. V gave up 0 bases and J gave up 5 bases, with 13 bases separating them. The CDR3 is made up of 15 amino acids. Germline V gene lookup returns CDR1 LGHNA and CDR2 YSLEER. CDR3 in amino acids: CASSQDVVTRYGYTF. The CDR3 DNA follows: TGCGCCAGCAGCCAAGATGTAGTCACGCGTTATGGCTACACCTTC.

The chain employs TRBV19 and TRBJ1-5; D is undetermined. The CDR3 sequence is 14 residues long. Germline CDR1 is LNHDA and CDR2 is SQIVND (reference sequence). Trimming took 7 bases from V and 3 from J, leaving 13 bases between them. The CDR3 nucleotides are TGTGCCAGTAAGAAGTCCGGAGACAATCAGCCCCAGCATTTT. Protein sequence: CASKKSGDNQPQHF.

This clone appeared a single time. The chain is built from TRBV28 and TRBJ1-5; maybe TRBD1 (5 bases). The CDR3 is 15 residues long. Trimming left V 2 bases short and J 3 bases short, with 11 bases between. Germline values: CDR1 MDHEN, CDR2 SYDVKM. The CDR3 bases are TGTGCCAGCAGTTTAAAGATCAGGGCCAATCAGCCCCAGCATTTT. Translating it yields CASSLKIRANQPQHF.

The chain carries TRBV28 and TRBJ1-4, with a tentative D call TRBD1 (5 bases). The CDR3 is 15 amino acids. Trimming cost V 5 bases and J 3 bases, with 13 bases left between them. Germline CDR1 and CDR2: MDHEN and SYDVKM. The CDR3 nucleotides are TGTGCCAGCAGTCCGAGTGGGGCTGCTAATGAAAAACTGTTTTTT. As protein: CASSPSGAANEKLFF.

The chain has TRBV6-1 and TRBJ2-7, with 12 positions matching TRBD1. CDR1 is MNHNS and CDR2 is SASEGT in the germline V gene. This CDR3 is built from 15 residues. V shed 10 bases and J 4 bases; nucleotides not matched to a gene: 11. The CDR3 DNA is TGTGCCACCCCCCCACCGGGACAGGGGGCTTACGAGCAGTACTTC. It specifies CATPPPGQGAYEQYF.

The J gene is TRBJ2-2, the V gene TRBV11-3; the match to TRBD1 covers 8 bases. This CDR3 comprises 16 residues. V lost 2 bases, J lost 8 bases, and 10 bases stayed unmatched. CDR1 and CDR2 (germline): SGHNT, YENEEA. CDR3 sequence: CASSLRQGASKGELFF. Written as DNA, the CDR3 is TGTGCCAGCAGCTTAAGGCAGGGGGCCTCGAAAGGGGAGCTGTTTTTT.

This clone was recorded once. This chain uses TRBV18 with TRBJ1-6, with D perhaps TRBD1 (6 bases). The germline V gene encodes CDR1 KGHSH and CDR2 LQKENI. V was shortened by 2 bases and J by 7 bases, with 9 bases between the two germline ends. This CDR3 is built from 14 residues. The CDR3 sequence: CASSPMGANSPLHF. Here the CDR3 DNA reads TGTGCCAGCTCACCAATGGGGGCAAATTCACCCCTCCACTTT.

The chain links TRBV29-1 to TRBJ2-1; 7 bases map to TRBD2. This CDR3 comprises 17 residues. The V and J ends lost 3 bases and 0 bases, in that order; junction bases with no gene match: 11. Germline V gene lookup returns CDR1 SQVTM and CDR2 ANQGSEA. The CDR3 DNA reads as TGCAGCGTTGACGGGTTGGGGGGGGGTCTCTCCTACAATGAGCAGTTCTTC. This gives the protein CSVDGLGGGLSYNEQFF.

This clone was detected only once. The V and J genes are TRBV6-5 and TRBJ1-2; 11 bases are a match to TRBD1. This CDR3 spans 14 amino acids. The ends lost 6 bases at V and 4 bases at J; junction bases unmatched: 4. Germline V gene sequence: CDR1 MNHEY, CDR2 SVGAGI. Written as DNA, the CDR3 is TGTGCCAGCAGACTGGGACAGGGGGTCTATGGCTACACCTTC. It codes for CASRLGQGVYGYTF.

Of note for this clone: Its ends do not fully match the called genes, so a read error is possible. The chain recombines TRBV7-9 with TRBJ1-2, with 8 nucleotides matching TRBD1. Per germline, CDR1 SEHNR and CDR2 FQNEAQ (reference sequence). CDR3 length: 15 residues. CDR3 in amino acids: CSSSLAAGGSIGYTF. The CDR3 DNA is TGTTCCAGCAGCTTAGCGGCAGGGGGCTCTATTGGCTACACCTTC. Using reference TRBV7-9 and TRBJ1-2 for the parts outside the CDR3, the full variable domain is DTGVSQNPRHKITKRGQNVTFRCDPISEHNRLYWYRQTLGQGPEFLTYFQNEAQLEKSRLLSDRFSAERPKGSFSTLEIQRTEQGDSAMYLCSSSLAAGGSIGYTFGSGTRLTVV.

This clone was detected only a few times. CDR3 sequence: CASQLGDRPMSSYNEQFF. CDR3 DNA: TGTGCCAGCCAATTGGGGGACAGACCCATGAGCTCCTACAATGAGCAGTTCTTC. The chain recombines TRBV19 with TRBJ2-1, with 7 nucleotides matching TRBD1. This CDR3 is built from 18 residues. The germline V gene encodes CDR1 LNHDA and CDR2 SQIVND (reference sequence). With 9 bases clipped from V and 0 bases from J, the junction kept 17 bases outside the gene matches. The full variable domain, with the rest looked up from reference TRBV19 and TRBJ2-1, is DGGITQSPKYLFRKEGQNVTLSCEQNLNHDAMYWYRQDPGQGLRLIYYSQIVNDFQKGDIAEGYSVSREKKESFPLTVTSAQKNPTAFYLCASQLGDRPMSSYNEQFFGPGTRLTVL.

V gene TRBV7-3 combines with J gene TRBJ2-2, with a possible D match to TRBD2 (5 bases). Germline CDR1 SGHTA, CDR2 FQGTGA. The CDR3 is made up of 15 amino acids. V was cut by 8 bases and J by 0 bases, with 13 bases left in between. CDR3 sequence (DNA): TGTGCCAGCGCGTTCCGAGGGACGAACACCGGGGAGCTGTTTTTT. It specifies CASAFRGTNTGELFF.

The CDR3, as DNA: TGTGCCAGCAGCGTAAGACAGGGGAGCGAGCAGTTCTTC. Translating it yields CASSVRQGSEQFF. This rearrangement joins TRBV7-3 to TRBJ2-1, with 8 bases fitting TRBD1. Germline CDR1 is SGHTA and CDR2 is FQGTGA. V gave up 5 bases and J gave up 10 bases; unmatched junction bases: 7. The CDR3 has 13 amino acids.

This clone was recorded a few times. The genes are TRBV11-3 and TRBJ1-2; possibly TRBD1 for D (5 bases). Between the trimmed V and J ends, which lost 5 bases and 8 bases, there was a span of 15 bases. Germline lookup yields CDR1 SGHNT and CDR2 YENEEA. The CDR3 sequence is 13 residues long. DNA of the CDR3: TGTGCCAGCAGCCGCGGGACTAAAGGAGGCTACACCTTC. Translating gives CASSRGTKGGYTF.

CDR3 bases: TGTGCCAGCAGAAGGACTAGGTCAGACACCGGGGAGCTGTTTTTT. Translating it yields CASRRTRSDTGELFF. The chain couples TRBV6-5 to TRBJ2-2; 7 nucleotides align to TRBD2. CDR3 length: 15 residues. Per germline, CDR1 MNHEY and CDR2 SVGAGI. Unmatched junction bases numbered 7, after V lost 6 bases and J lost 3 bases.

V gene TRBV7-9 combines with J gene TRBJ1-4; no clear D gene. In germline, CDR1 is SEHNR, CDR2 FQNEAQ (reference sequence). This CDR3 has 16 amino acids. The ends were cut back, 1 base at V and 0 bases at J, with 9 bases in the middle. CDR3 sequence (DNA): TGTGCCAGCAGCTTAGGGGAGGGTGCAACTAATGAAAAACTGTTTTTT. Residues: CASSLGEGATNEKLFF.

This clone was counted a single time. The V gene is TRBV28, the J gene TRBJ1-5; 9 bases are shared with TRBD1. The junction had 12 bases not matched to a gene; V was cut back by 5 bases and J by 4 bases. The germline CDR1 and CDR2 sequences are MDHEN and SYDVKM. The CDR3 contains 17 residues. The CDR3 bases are TGTGCCAGCAGTGGAACTAACAGGGGGCAAAGAAATCAGCCCCAGCATTTT. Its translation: CASSGTNRGQRNQPQHF.

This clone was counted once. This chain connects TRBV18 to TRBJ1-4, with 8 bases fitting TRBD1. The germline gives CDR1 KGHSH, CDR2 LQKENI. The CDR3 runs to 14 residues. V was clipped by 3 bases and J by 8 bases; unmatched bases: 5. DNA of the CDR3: TGTGCCAGCTCACCTTCCAGGGGGCAGGAAAAACTGTTTTTT. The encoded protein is CASSPSRGQEKLFF.

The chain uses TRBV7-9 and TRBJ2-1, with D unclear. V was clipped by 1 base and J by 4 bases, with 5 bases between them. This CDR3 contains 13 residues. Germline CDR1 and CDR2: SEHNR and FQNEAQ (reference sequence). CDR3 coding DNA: TGTGCCAGCAGCTTAGACACATACAATGAGCAGTTCTTC. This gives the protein CASSLDTYNEQFF.

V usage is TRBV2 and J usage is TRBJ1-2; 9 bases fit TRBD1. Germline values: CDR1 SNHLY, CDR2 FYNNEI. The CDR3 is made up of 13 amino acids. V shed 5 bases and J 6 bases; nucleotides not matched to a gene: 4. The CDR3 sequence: CASSRDRGNGYTF. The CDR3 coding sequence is TGTGCCAGCAGTCGTGACAGGGGGAATGGCTACACCTTC.

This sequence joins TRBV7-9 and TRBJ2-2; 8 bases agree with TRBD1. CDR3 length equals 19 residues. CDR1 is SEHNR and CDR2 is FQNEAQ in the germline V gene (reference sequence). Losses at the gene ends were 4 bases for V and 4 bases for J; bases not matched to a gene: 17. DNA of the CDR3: TGTGCCAGCAGCTCGACAGGGGCGCGGGTCCCATCGAGCACCGGGGAGCTGTTTTTT. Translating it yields CASSSTGARVPSSTGELFF.

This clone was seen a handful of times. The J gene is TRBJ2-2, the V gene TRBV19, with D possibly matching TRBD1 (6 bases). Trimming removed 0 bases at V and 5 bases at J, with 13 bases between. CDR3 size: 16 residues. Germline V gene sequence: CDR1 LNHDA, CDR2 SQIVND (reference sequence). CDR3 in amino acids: CASSIEPTGRTGELFF. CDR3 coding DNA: TGTGCCAGTAGTATAGAGCCGACAGGTCGTACCGGGGAGCTGTTTTTT.

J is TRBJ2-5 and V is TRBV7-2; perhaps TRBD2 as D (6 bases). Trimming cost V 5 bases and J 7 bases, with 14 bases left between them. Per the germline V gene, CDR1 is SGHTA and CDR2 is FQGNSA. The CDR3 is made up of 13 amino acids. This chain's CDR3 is CASSARRRGTQYF. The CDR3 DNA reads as TGTGCCAGCAGCGCACGGAGGAGGGGGACCCAGTACTTC. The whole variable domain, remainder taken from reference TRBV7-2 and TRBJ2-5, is GAGVSQSPSNKVTEKGKDVELRCDPISGHTALYWYRQSLGQGLEFLIYFQGNSAPDKSGLPSDRFSAERTGGSVSTLTIQRTQQEDSAVYLCASSARRRGTQYFGPGTRLLVL.